The clone carrying this T cell receptor beta chain was recorded many times. The antigen is unknown. It was patients with CD8+CD57+ cell expansion by flow cytometry who were chosen for sequencing. Diagnosis of severe acquired aplastic anemia applied to all patients. This specimen comes from a study of CD8+CD57+ T cells in acquired aplastic anemia. Study-wide context: Recorded DNA amounts for sorted CD4+ and CD8+ cells had an average of 3.2 ug.

From germline, CDR1 is MRHNA and CDR2 SNTAGT. With 4 bases removed from V and 3 bases from J, the gap between germline ends came to 11 bases. The CDR3 covers 14 residues. Genomic DNA provided the template from which TCR beta VDJ and CDR3 profiles were obtained. One entry per CDR3 protein, called by TCRdb with MiXCR from the reads. There are fewer than 200,000 distinct CDR3 sequences in the sample; 60% to 80% occur only once, and 35% to 60% lies in the top ten. The study, taken as a whole, reports: Shared by patients and controls, 25 to 30 CD8+ CDR3s were abundant in patients. Between the patient and control groups, CD8+ Simpson's diversity did not differ significantly.

This clonotype was sampled from a human donor with aplastic anemia. This chain connects TRBV6-4 to TRBJ2-3, with D tentatively TRBD1 or TRBD2 (6 bases each). The sample consisted of sorted CD4+, CD8+, or CD8+CD57+ T cells (not recorded which) from PBMCs. Written as DNA, the CDR3 is TGTGCCAGCAGTGGGGGGGACACAACAGATACGCAGTATTTT. Its translation is CASSGGDTTDTQYF.